The rows below give T cell receptor beta chains drawn from one sample of a study of blood T cells in healthy people across ages. Each CDR3 protein is one row after TCRdb ran MiXCR on the 5' RACE reads. This repertoire shows just over 1 million distinct CDR3 sequences, 35% to 55% found once; its top ten account for approximately 17%. The sequencing input was blood. The source of these receptors is an older woman in good health. The CDR3 runs from the conserved cysteine through the conserved F or W. The order of the fields is V gene, D gene, J gene, clone size, CDR3 protein, CDR3 DNA. D genes are given only for firm matches. Not all rows give a size; the values are once, few, many and, for expanded clones, a class.

v_call: TRBV11-2; d_call: TRBD2; j_call: TRBJ2-1; clone_size: -; cdr3_aa: CASSLVGSGSRSYNEQFF; cdr3_nt: TGTGCCAGCAGCTTAGTAGGTAGCGGGAGTCGCTCCTACAATGAGCAGTTCTTC
v_call: TRBV2; d_call: -; j_call: TRBJ2-5; clone_size: -; cdr3_aa: CASVIQERETQYF; cdr3_nt: TGTGCCAGCGTGATACAGGAGCGAGAGACCCAGTACTTC
v_call: TRBV7-3; d_call: -; j_call: TRBJ2-3; clone_size: -; cdr3_aa: CASSLIRTSTQYF; cdr3_nt: TGTGCCAGCAGCTTAATCCGCACGAGTACGCAGTATTTT
v_call: TRBV7-2; d_call: -; j_call: TRBJ1-2; clone_size: few; cdr3_aa: CASSPKVYGYTF; cdr3_nt: TGTGCCAGCAGCCCCAAAGTCTATGGCTACACCTTC
v_call: TRBV20-1; d_call: -; j_call: TRBJ2-7; clone_size: -; cdr3_aa: CSARGRGRGYEQYF; cdr3_nt: TGCAGTGCTAGAGGGAGGGGGAGAGGGTACGAGCAGTACTTC
v_call: TRBV20-1; d_call: TRBD2; j_call: TRBJ2-1; clone_size: -; cdr3_aa: CSARAPGGGRAENEQFF; cdr3_nt: TGCAGTGCTAGAGCCCCTGGTGGCGGGAGGGCCGAGAATGAGCAGTTCTTC
v_call: TRBV6-5; d_call: -; j_call: TRBJ2-1; clone_size: -; cdr3_aa: CASSYSGVGYNEQFF; cdr3_nt: TGTGCCAGCAGTTACTCGGGGGTGGGGTACAATGAGCAGTTCTTC
v_call: TRBV7-2; d_call: -; j_call: TRBJ2-1; clone_size: -; cdr3_aa: CASSVSGFAYNEQFF; cdr3_nt: TGTGCCAGCAGCGTCTCCGGATTTGCCTACAATGAGCAGTTCTTC
v_call: TRBV27; d_call: TRBD1; j_call: TRBJ1-4; clone_size: -; cdr3_aa: CASSLMIGAGGQEKLFF; cdr3_nt: TGTGCCAGCAGTTTAATGATCGGGGCAGGGGGCCAGGAAAAACTGTTTTTT
v_call: TRBV7-9; d_call: -; j_call: TRBJ1-2; clone_size: few; cdr3_aa: CASSLKGGYTF; cdr3_nt: TGTGCCAGCAGCTTAAAGGGGGGCTACACCTTC
v_call: TRBV3-1; d_call: -; j_call: TRBJ2-6; clone_size: few; cdr3_aa: CASSLSSGTSYSGANVLTF; cdr3_nt: TGTGCCAGCAGCCTCTCCTCCGGGACCAGCTACTCTGGGGCCAACGTCCTGACTTTC
v_call: TRBV7-2; d_call: TRBD1; j_call: TRBJ2-1; clone_size: -; cdr3_aa: CASSSGQGFGSEQFF; cdr3_nt: TGTGCCAGCAGCTCCGGACAGGGTTTTGGATCTGAGCAGTTCTTC
v_call: TRBV7-9; d_call: TRBD1; j_call: TRBJ1-1; clone_size: -; cdr3_aa: CASSGTGVAGEAFF; cdr3_nt: TGTGCCAGCAGCGGGACAGGGGTGGCGGGTGAAGCTTTCTTT
v_call: TRBV4-1; d_call: -; j_call: TRBJ2-3; clone_size: -; cdr3_aa: CASSSTAPSTDTQYF; cdr3_nt: TGCGCCAGCAGCTCGACAGCACCTAGCACAGATACGCAGTATTTT
v_call: TRBV10-3; d_call: TRBD1; j_call: TRBJ2-3; clone_size: -; cdr3_aa: CAISESWGTGVTDTQYF; cdr3_nt: TGTGCCATCAGTGAGTCGTGGGGGACAGGGGTGACAGATACGCAGTATTTT
v_call: TRBV5-1; d_call: -; j_call: TRBJ1-2; clone_size: -; cdr3_aa: CASSLLFGSGYGYTF; cdr3_nt: TGCGCCAGCAGCTTGCTTTTCGGCAGTGGATATGGCTACACCTTC
v_call: TRBV3-1; d_call: -; j_call: TRBJ1-1; clone_size: -; cdr3_aa: CASSHESGTAEAFF; cdr3_nt: TGTGCCAGCAGCCACGAATCCGGGACGGCTGAAGCTTTCTTT
v_call: TRBV20-1; d_call: TRBD2; j_call: TRBJ2-1; clone_size: -; cdr3_aa: CSAREGTKVGGTSYNEQFF; cdr3_nt: TGCAGTGCTAGAGAGGGGACTAAGGTGGGAGGGACCTCCTACAATGAGCAGTTCTTC
v_call: TRBV28; d_call: -; j_call: TRBJ2-7; clone_size: -; cdr3_aa: CASSYRLGRPNEQYF; cdr3_nt: TGTGCCAGCAGTTACCGGCTTGGGCGGCCCAACGAGCAGTACTTC
v_call: TRBV27; d_call: -; j_call: TRBJ1-5; clone_size: -; cdr3_aa: CASSFGRANQPQHF; cdr3_nt: TGTGCCAGCAGTTTCGGCAGGGCCAATCAGCCCCAGCATTTT
v_call: TRBV20-1; d_call: TRBD2; j_call: TRBJ2-7; clone_size: few; cdr3_aa: CSARGSGTPYEQYF; cdr3_nt: TGCAGTGCTAGAGGGAGCGGGACCCCCTACGAGCAGTACTTC
v_call: TRBV18; d_call: -; j_call: TRBJ1-4; clone_size: -; cdr3_aa: CACSPRATNEKLFF; cdr3_nt: TGTGCCTGCTCCCCCCGAGCAACTAATGAAAAACTGTTTTTT
v_call: TRBV5-1; d_call: TRBD2; j_call: TRBJ2-1; clone_size: -; cdr3_aa: CASSLALAGVYNEQFF; cdr3_nt: TGTGCCAGCAGTTTAGCCCTAGCGGGAGTTTACAATGAGCAGTTCTTC